Below are 21 T cell receptor beta chains sequenced from a single sample in a study of regulatory T cells in long-lasting Graves disease. Time point defined: persistent/refractory GD, antithyroid drugs over 5 years with positive TRAb. After RNA was extracted from PBMCs, the TCR library was made from it. Through Arm-PCR of CDR3 regions and iRepertoire HTBI primers, TCR beta libraries were built. TCRdb ran MiXCR on the multiplex PCR reads and lists one entry per CDR3 protein. Seen here are around 500,000 distinct CDR3 sequences, under 25% observed once, and the top ten hold 7% to 9.5%. Specimen: peripheral blood mononuclear cells (PBMCs), collected when the disease was refractory, from a patient treated with antithyroid drugs. The receptors here all came from a female donor with Graves disease.

CDR3 sequence (DNA): TGCAGTGCCCAGCCCACAGGTGCAACTAATGAAAAACTGTTTTTT. Amino acids: CSAQPTGATNEKLFF. The chain carries TRBV20-1 and TRBJ1-4; a possible D gene is TRBD1 (5 bases). In germline, CDR1 is DFQATT, CDR2 SNEGSKA (reference sequence). The CDR3 is made up of 15 amino acids. V was cut by 6 bases and J by 0 bases, with 14 bases left in between.

This clonotype was detected many times. This chain joins TRBV30 and TRBJ2-5; TRBD1 is a possible D gene (6 bases). The CDR3 has 14 residues. Germline values: CDR1 GTSNPN, CDR2 SVGIG (reference sequence). V lost 0 bases, J lost 4 bases, and 12 bases lay in between. The CDR3 DNA sequence: TGTGCCTGGAGTGTTGGGGGCCCCGGAGAGACCCAGTACTTC. Its protein is CAWSVGGPGETQYF.

This rearrangement joins TRBV24-1 to TRBJ2-7; tentatively, D is TRBD1 (6 bases). Germline V CDR1 and CDR2: KGHDR, SFDVKD. This CDR3 is built from 14 residues. The V and J ends lost 3 bases and 1 base respectively, with 9 bases between them. The CDR3 is CATSDPGQSYEQYF. The DNA for the CDR3 is TGTGCCACCAGTGATCCCGGACAGTCCTACGAGCAGTACTTC.

This clonotype was seen only a few times. The V call is TRBV20-1, the J call TRBJ2-7, with TRBD2 identical over 13 bases. The trim removed 6 bases at V and 2 bases at J, leaving 7 bases unmatched. Germline V lookup: CDR1 DFQATT, CDR2 SNEGSKA (reference sequence). There are 15 residues in the CDR3. In DNA, the CDR3 is TGCAGTGCGGACCCGGGACTAGCGGGAACCTACGAGCAGTACTTC. It encodes CSADPGLAGTYEQYF.

This chain connects TRBV7-9 to TRBJ2-4; 8 nucleotides line up with TRBD1. The germline V gene has CDR1 SEHNR and CDR2 FQNEAQ (reference sequence). The CDR3 consists of 14 residues. J gave up 5 bases and V 5 bases, and 5 bases lay outside the gene matches. The DNA of the CDR3 is TGTGCCAGCAGCACACAGGGGGGTGAAAACATTCAGTACTTC. Translated: CASSTQGGENIQYF.

CDR3 amino acids: CASSLYPGVDTGELFF. The DNA of the CDR3 is TGTGCCAGCAGTTTATATCCGGGAGTGGACACCGGGGAGCTGTTTTTT. The V call is TRBV28, the J call TRBJ2-2; D perhaps matches TRBD2 (6 bases). Per the germline V gene, CDR1 is MDHEN and CDR2 is SYDVKM. Between the trimmed V and J ends, which lost 1 base and 3 bases, there was a span of 12 bases. The CDR3 runs 16 residues.

This clonotype was seen ten or more times. The CDR3 loop reads CASSFVQGESEKLFF. CDR3 nucleotide sequence: TGTGCCAGCAGTTTCGTCCAGGGAGAAAGTGAAAAACTGTTTTTT. The genes are TRBV28 and TRBJ1-4, with a weak D call TRBD1 (5 bases). Germline V gives CDR1 MDHEN, CDR2 SYDVKM. V dropped 3 bases and J dropped 7 bases, with 15 bases sitting between them. The CDR3 spans 15 residues.

This clonotype came up a few times. The chain carries TRBV6-1 and TRBJ2-2; possibly TRBD1 for D (6 bases). This CDR3 spans 17 amino acids. Germline CDR1 MNHNS, CDR2 SASEGT. V was clipped by 6 bases and J by 1 base, with 18 bases between them. The CDR3 region has the DNA TGTGCCAGCAGAACAGGGAGCGGTGGGGTGAACACCGGGGAGCTGTTTTTT. Translated, it gives CASRTGSGGVNTGELFF.

This sequence joins TRBV6-9 and TRBJ2-3, with 7 bases fitting TRBD2. CDR3 size: 16 residues. From germline, CDR1 is MNHGY and CDR2 SVAAGI. V gave up 3 bases and J gave up 2 bases; unmatched junction bases: 8. CDR3 coding DNA: TGTGCCAGCAGTTACTCACAGCGGGGAAACACAGATACGCAGTATTTT. Encoded protein: CASSYSQRGNTDTQYF.

This sequence joins TRBV6-1 and TRBJ2-7, with D perhaps matching TRBD1 (5 bases). The ends were cut back, 6 bases at V and 2 bases at J, with 11 bases in the middle. The CDR3 is 13 residues long. From germline, CDR1 is MNHNS and CDR2 SASEGT. DNA for the CDR3: TGTGCCAGCAGAAAAAGACAGACCTACGAGCAGTACTTC. As protein: CASRKRQTYEQYF.

The table lists this clonotype with many counts. The V gene is TRBV2, the J gene TRBJ2-7; D unclear. CDR1 and CDR2 from the germline V gene are SNHLY and FYNNEI. The CDR3 has 13 amino acids. The V end lost 7 bases, the J end lost 0 bases, and 10 bases lay between the germline ends. CDR3 coding DNA: TGTGCCAGCAACGACCTTTTCTCCTACGAGCAGTACTTC. Its translation: CASNDLFSYEQYF.

In this sample, this clonotype turned up many times. J is TRBJ1-1 and V is TRBV12-3 or TRBV12-4, with D possibly being TRBD1 (6 bases). The V end was cut by 5 bases, the J end by 4 bases, with 11 bases between. The CDR3 runs to 13 residues. The CDR3 sequence is CASSLGGITEAFF. CDR3 DNA sequence: TGTGCCAGCAGTCTGGGGGGCATCACTGAAGCTTTCTTT.

This clonotype was counted at least ten times. J is TRBJ2-7 and V is TRBV7-9, with a possible D match to TRBD2 (5 bases). The CDR3 runs 14 residues. Germline V CDR1 and CDR2: SEHNR, FQNEAQ (reference sequence). V gave up 1 base and J gave up 4 bases, with 11 bases separating them. The CDR3 sequence: CASSLGGKGYEQYF. CDR3 nucleotides: TGTGCCAGCAGCTTAGGAGGGAAAGGGTACGAGCAGTACTTC.

The rearrangement uses TRBV7-9 and TRBJ1-3; unclear D gene. The CDR3 has 13 residues. The V end was cut by 5 bases, the J end by 9 bases, with 14 bases between. Per the germline V gene, CDR1 is SEHNR and CDR2 is FQNEAQ (reference sequence). CDR3 in DNA: TGTGCCAGCAGCCTGGACTCCTCAAGCACCATATATTTT. It yields the protein CASSLDSSSTIYF.

This clonotype occurred a few times. The chain recombines TRBV3-1 with TRBJ1-1; D gene uncertain. The V gene lost 3 bases and the J gene lost 5 bases, with 7 bases spanning the gap. This CDR3 is 12 amino acids long. The germline V gene has CDR1 LGHDT and CDR2 YNNKEL (reference sequence). The CDR3 here is CASSHGWTEAFF. The CDR3 region has the DNA TGTGCCAGCAGCCATGGTTGGACTGAAGCTTTCTTT.

This clonotype has at least ten counts. This sequence joins TRBV2 and TRBJ2-7; a weak D match, TRBD2 (5 bases). The CDR3 loop spans 15 amino acids. Deletions cut 2 bases from V and 0 bases from J, with 11 bases between. Per germline, CDR1 SNHLY and CDR2 FYNNEI. The CDR3 here is CASSETRVPSYEQYF. CDR3 sequence (DNA): TGTGCCAGCAGTGAAACGCGGGTTCCCTCCTACGAGCAGTACTTC.

This clonotype was seen many times. This rearrangement joins TRBV28 to TRBJ1-1; D is perhaps TRBD1 (5 bases). Germline V gives CDR1 MDHEN, CDR2 SYDVKM. The CDR3 has 18 residues. The V end was cut by 6 bases, the J end by 0 bases, with 23 bases between. The CDR3 DNA sequence: TGTGCCAGCAGGCAACTCAGGGACCCATGGTCCATGAACACTGAAGCTTTCTTT. Protein: CASRQLRDPWSMNTEAFF.

Many counts were recorded for this clonotype. The chain links TRBV7-9 to TRBJ2-7; D may be TRBD1 (5 bases). This CDR3 is built from 14 residues. The germline gives CDR1 SEHNR, CDR2 FQNEAQ (reference sequence). V was trimmed by 5 bases and J by 7 bases, leaving 18 bases between them. The CDR3 DNA follows: TGTGCCAGCAGCCCTTTAGTTGGGGCCACTGAGCAGTACTTC. This codes for CASSPLVGATEQYF.

The genes are TRBV9 and TRBJ2-2; a weak D match, TRBD2 (5 bases). CDR1 is SGDLS and CDR2 is YYNGEE in the germline V gene. The CDR3 sequence is 15 residues long. V was cut by 2 bases and J by 4 bases, with 12 bases left in between. The CDR3 loop reads CASSVSGIGTGELFF. For the CDR3, the DNA is TGTGCCAGCAGCGTTTCCGGGATTGGCACCGGGGAGCTGTTTTTT.

This clonotype turned up a few times. The chain has TRBV6-5 and TRBJ1-1, with D possibly TRBD1 on 5 matching bases. Germline V gives CDR1 MNHEY, CDR2 SVGAGI. CDR3 length equals 15 residues. Trimming shortened V by 0 bases and J by 3 bases, and 11 bases separated the two germline ends. This CDR3 reads CASSYSGGVHTEAFF. CDR3 coding DNA: TGTGCCAGCAGTTACTCGGGGGGGGTTCACACTGAAGCTTTCTTT.

This clonotype was picked up a small number of times. J is TRBJ2-5 and V is TRBV9; D may be TRBD2 (6 bases). CDR3 length: 15 amino acids. V lost 0 bases to trimming and J lost 5 bases, with 14 bases between them. Germline V lookup: CDR1 SGDLS, CDR2 YYNGEE. As DNA, the CDR3 is TGTGCCAGCAGCGTAGAAGAGGGTGGGGGGGAGACCCAGTACTTC. Translated: CASSVEEGGGETQYF.